This T cell receptor beta chain stems from a study of technical replicates of blood from a few donors. Trimming at V came to 2 bases and at J to 1 base, leaving 7 bases not matched to a gene. The CDR3 has 16 amino acids. Generated by immunoSEQ multiplex PCR, the TCRdb table keeps only in-frame clones and is missing some. This table has tens of thousands of clones, 81% appearing once. The sequenced sample consisted of PBMCs. The chain employs TRBV23-1 and TRBJ1-1; 7 nucleotides agree with TRBD1. TRBV23-1 is filed as an ORF, its function uncertain. The receptor's source is a human donor in good health. Some clones in this sample may be carry-over from other donors' samples. The CDR3 DNA follows: TGCGCCAGCAGTCAACCGACCGGGACAGAGAACACTGAAGCTTTCTTT. This encodes CASSQPTGTENTEAFF.